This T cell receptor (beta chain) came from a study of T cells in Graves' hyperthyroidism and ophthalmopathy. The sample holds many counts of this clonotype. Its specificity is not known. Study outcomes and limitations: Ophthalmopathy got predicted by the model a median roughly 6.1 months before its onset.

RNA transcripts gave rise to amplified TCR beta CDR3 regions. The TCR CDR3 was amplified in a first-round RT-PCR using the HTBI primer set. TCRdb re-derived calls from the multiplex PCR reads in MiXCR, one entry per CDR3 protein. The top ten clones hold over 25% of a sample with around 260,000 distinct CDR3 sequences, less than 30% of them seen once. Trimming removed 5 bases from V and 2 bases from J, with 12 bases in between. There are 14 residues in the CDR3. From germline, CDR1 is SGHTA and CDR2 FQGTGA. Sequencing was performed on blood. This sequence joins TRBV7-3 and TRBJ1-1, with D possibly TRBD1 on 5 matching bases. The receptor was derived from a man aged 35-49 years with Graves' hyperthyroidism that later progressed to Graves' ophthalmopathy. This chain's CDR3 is CASSPGQGNTEAFF. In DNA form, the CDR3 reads TGTGCCAGCAGCCCCGGGCAGGGAAACACTGAAGCTTTCTTT.